This T cell receptor (beta chain) emerged from a study of OX40 agonist ivuxolimab in advanced cancers. Profiled with immunoSEQ multiplex PCR; TCRdb holds only in-frame clones, not every one. This sample carries around 89,000 clones, under 95% of them seen once, and the ten largest clones take 0.6% to 0.75%. This CDR3 comprises 16 residues. Germline values: CDR1 KGHSH, CDR2 LQKENI. V was shortened by 0 bases and J by 1 base, with 12 bases between the two germline ends. The chain links TRBV18 to TRBJ1-1; D may be TRBD1 (6 bases). Sequenced material: CD4+ or CD8+ T cells sorted from blood, taken in a trial of the OX40 agonist ivuxolimab. The clonotype was recovered from an adult with an advanced solid tumor such as melanoma, head and neck, liver or kidney cancer. Written as DNA, the CDR3 is TGTGCCAGCTCACCACCGTTACAGGGAGAGAACACTGAAGCTTTCTTT. Residues: CASSPPLQGENTEAFF.